This TCR beta chain was sequenced in a study of a mutant IDH1 vaccine in newly diagnosed glioma. Turning to the study itself: The treated population exhibited a male proportion of 62.5%, a female proportion of roughly 40%, and a mean age of roughly 41 years.

Trimming cost V 6 bases and J 9 bases; bases outside gene matches: 10. This CDR3 is built from 15 residues. From germline, CDR1 is MNHEY and CDR2 SVGAGI. As for this clone: Its antigen is currently unknown.

Profiled with immunoSEQ multiplex PCR; TCRdb holds only in-frame clones, not every one. This repertoire shows just under 95,000 clones, under 90% found once; its top ten account for 7% to 8%. Overall study findings and caveats: Altogether, 93.3% of patients exhibited vaccine-induced immune responses. Changes to the top peripheral T cell clonotypes appeared unrelated to pseudoprogression.

The time point: baseline, week 1 (first vaccination visit). The treatment: pre-vaccination baseline after standard-of-care therapy. The input for sequencing was PBMCs, taken from a glioma patient treated with radiotherapy, temozolomide or both. The V and J genes are TRBV6-5 and TRBJ1-6; TRBD1 matches at 8 bases. This TCR was recovered from a woman between 50 and 59 years old with glioma. CDR3 loop: CASSTGGRAGSPLHF. The CDR3 DNA reads TGTGCCAGCAGCACAGGGGGGAGGGCAGGTTCACCCCTCCACTTT.